The rows below give T cell receptor beta chains drawn from one sample of a study of a mutant IDH1 vaccine in newly diagnosed glioma. No antigen has been identified for these receptors. Profiled with immunoSEQ multiplex PCR; TCRdb holds only in-frame clones, not every one. The data hold 40,000 to 60,000 clones, with roughly 80% observed a single time. Sequencing used PBMCs, obtained from a glioma patient whose treatment included an IDH1 peptide vaccine. The receptors shown here come from a man aged 35-49 years with glioma. The CDR3 runs from the conserved cysteine through the conserved F or W. The D gene is left open where the match is weak. Some rows have no size entry. The others give once, few or many, or a class for an expanded clone.

medium-sized,TRBJ2-7,TRBV9,-,CASSPGGDYEQYF,TGTGCCAGCAGCCCCGGGGGAGACTACGAGCAGTACTTC
-,TRBJ2-7,TRBV5-4,-,CASSFGYSYEQYF,TGTGCCAGCAGCTTTGGCTATTCCTACGAGCAGTACTTC
few,TRBJ1-5,TRBV5-5,-,CASSLDSNQPQHF,TGTGCCAGCAGCTTGGATAGCAATCAGCCCCAGCATTTT
-,TRBJ2-3,TRBV7-2,TRBD1,CASSSPGQGAIDTQYF,TGTGCCAGCAGCTCCCCTGGACAGGGGGCTATAGATACGCAGTATTTT
-,TRBJ1-5,TRBV27,-,CASTPAGNQPQHF,TGTGCCAGCACTCCTGCCGGCAATCAGCCCCAGCATTTT
-,TRBJ1-5,TRBV6-1,-,CASSERLDIRNQPQHF,TGTGCCAGCAGTGAACGTTTGGACATTCGCAATCAGCCCCAGCATTTT
-,TRBJ1-6,TRBV6-5,TRBD1,CASRTGTVWNSPLHF,TGTGCCAGCAGAACGGGGACAGTGTGGAATTCACCCCTCCACTTT
-,TRBJ1-1,TRBV5-5,-,CASSLDAAIGYAFF,TGTGCCAGCAGCTTGGATGCTGCGATAGGATACGCTTTCTTT
-,TRBJ1-4,TRBV6-5,-,CASSYSTRNNEKLFF,TGTGCCAGCAGTTACTCAACAAGGAACAATGAAAAACTGTTTTTT
-,TRBJ1-4,TRBV7-9,-,CASSFGAGNEKLFF,TGTGCCAGCAGCTTCGGGGCGGGCAATGAAAAACTGTTTTTT
-,TRBJ2-7,TRBV4-2,TRBD1,CASSRRTGGSNEQYF,TGTGCCAGCAGCCGACGGACAGGGGGCTCCAACGAGCAGTACTTC
once,TRBJ2-5,TRBV5-4,-,CASRYLSGKETQYF,TGTGCCAGCAGGTATCTTTCGGGGAAAGAGACCCAGTACTTC
once,TRBJ1-3,TRBV2,-,CASSAQTSGNTIYF,TGTGCCAGCAGTGCCCAGACGTCTGGAAACACCATATATTTT
-,TRBJ1-2,TRBV14,TRBD1,CASSQRTGHYGYTF,TGTGCCAGCAGTCAAAGGACAGGTCACTATGGCTACACCTTC
-,TRBJ1-6,TRBV6-5,TRBD1,CASSRTGSGSPLHF,TGTGCCAGTAGTCGGACAGGGTCGGGTTCACCCCTCCACTTT
-,TRBJ1-5,TRBV7-8,-,CASSLGKGNQPQHF,TGTGCCAGCAGCTTAGGGAAGGGCAATCAGCCCCAGCATTTT
-,TRBJ2-2,TRBV7-9,TRBD2,CASSPAGATGELFF,TGTGCCAGCAGCCCGGCGGGAGCGACCGGGGAGCTGTTTTTT
once,TRBJ2-7,TRBV5-1,TRBD1,CASSSSIGTVSYEQYF,TGCGCCAGCAGCTCATCGATCGGGACAGTATCCTACGAGCAGTACTTC
few,TRBJ1-5,TRBV6-1,-,CASSEDQEVQPQHF,TGTGCCAGCAGTGAAGACCAGGAAGTTCAGCCCCAGCATTTT
-,TRBJ1-6,TRBV6-5,TRBD1,CASSRQGTGSPLHF,TGTGCCAGCAGCCGACAGGGGACAGGGTCACCCCTCCACTTT
-,TRBJ2-7,TRBV4-1,-,CASSQELLSAYEQYF,TGCGCCAGCAGCCAAGAGCTTCTCTCGGCCTACGAGCAGTACTTC
-,TRBJ1-2,TRBV6-1,TRBD1,CASSHTGGQGYTF,TGTGCCAGCAGCCACACAGGGGGCCAAGGCTACACCTTC
few,TRBJ1-1,TRBV6-6,-,CASSYPGPRNTEAFF,TGTGCCAGCAGTTACCCGGGACCGCGGAACACTGAAGCTTTCTTT
-,TRBJ2-7,TRBV4-1,TRBD1,CASSQVTGGTYEQYF,TGCGCCAGCAGCCAAGTCACAGGGGGGACCTACGAGCAGTACTTC
-,TRBJ1-2,TRBV6-1,TRBD1,CASTMTGNGYTF,TGTGCCAGCACTATGACAGGGAACGGCTACACCTTC
-,TRBJ1-6,TRBV18,-,CASSPTGLNSPLHF,TGTGCCAGCTCACCGACAGGACTGAATTCACCCCTCCACTTT
-,TRBJ1-2,TRBV29-1,-,CSVDGAGERLWGYTF,TGCAGCGTTGATGGGGCAGGGGAAAGGTTGTGGGGCTACACCTTC
few,TRBJ1-1,TRBV2,-,CASSPTGMNTEAFF,TGTGCCAGCAGTCCTACAGGGATGAACACTGAAGCTTTCTTT
-,TRBJ2-3,TRBV10-3,TRBD1,CAISDPDRGFTDTQYF,TGTGCCATCAGTGACCCCGACAGGGGGTTTACAGATACGCAGTATTTT
once,TRBJ2-7,TRBV7-8,-,CASSVGRPYEQYF,TGTGCCAGCAGCGTGGGACGGCCCTACGAGCAGTACTTC
-,TRBJ2-7,TRBV29-1,-,CSGNRGNEQYF,TGCAGCGGGAATAGGGGTAACGAGCAGTACTTC
-,TRBJ1-5,TRBV29-1,-,CSAAQGSNQPQHF,TGCAGCGCTGCTCAGGGGAGCAATCAGCCCCAGCATTTT
-,TRBJ2-2,TRBV7-9,TRBD2,CASSLATSVSGGELFF,TGTGCCAGCAGCTTGGCTACTAGCGTCAGTGGCGGGGAGCTGTTTTTT
-,TRBJ2-3,TRBV12-1,-,CASSFIDADTQYF,TGTGCCAGCAGCTTTATCGATGCAGATACGCAGTATTTT
-,TRBJ1-3,TRBV19,-,CASSLYSGNTIYF,TGTGCCAGTAGTCTTTACTCTGGAAACACCATATATTTT
-,TRBJ1-6,TRBV27,-,CASSLRGGGAYGTPLHF,TGTGCCAGCAGTTTGCGGGGCGGGGGGGCGTATGGGACACCCCTCCACTTT
-,TRBJ1-5,TRBV14,-,CASSQDNQPQHF,TGTGCCAGCAGCCAAGATAATCAGCCCCAGCATTTT
-,TRBJ1-6,TRBV5-1,-,CASSLATIGSNNSPLHF,TGCGCCAGCAGCTTGGCCACCATAGGGTCGAATAATTCACCCCTCCACTTT
few,TRBJ1-5,TRBV29-1,-,CSVVFGARNQPQHF,TGCAGCGTTGTGTTTGGGGCGCGGAATCAGCCCCAGCATTTT
-,TRBJ2-5,TRBV30,TRBD2,CAWRTPGLAGEGYF,TGTGCCTGGAGGACGCCGGGACTAGCGGGGGAAGGCTACTTC
-,TRBJ1-4,TRBV19,TRBD1,CASSARQGNEKLFF,TGTGCCAGTAGTGCTCGACAGGGTAATGAAAAACTGTTTTTT
-,TRBJ1-1,TRBV7-9,-,CASSLVKGVAEAFF,TGTGCCAGCAGCCTCGTAAAGGGGGTGGCTGAAGCTTTCTTT
once,TRBJ2-3,TRBV5-1,-,CASSLAVTAGATDTQYF,TGCGCCAGCAGCCTAGCGGTAACGGCGGGGGCCACAGATACGCAGTATTTT
-,TRBJ2-1,TRBV25-1,TRBD1,CASSYRGYNNEQFF,TGTGCCAGCAGCTACAGGGGATACAACAATGAGCAGTTCTTC